This TCR beta chain was sequenced for a study of T cells in Graves' hyperthyroidism and ophthalmopathy. Study-level points and caveats: Blood samples included most of the expanded thyroid clonotypes exceeding 0.001.

This clonotype was detected many times. Its target is unknown. Amplified TCR beta CDR3 regions came from RNA transcripts. TCR CDR3 regions were first amplified by RT-PCR with HTBI primers. Using its own MiXCR run on the multiplex PCR reads, TCRdb lists one record per CDR3 protein. The sample has some 690,000 distinct CDR3 sequences, roughly a sixth seen once. Diagnoses were established using clinical symptoms, serum thyroxine and TRAb, thyroid ultrasound and orbital computed tomography. This CDR3 spans 16 amino acids. The V gene lost 11 bases and the J gene lost 1 base, with 23 bases spanning the gap. Germline CDR1 LNHDA, CDR2 SQIVND (reference sequence).

Sequenced: blood. This TCR came from a man aged 45-65 years with Graves' hyperthyroidism. This sequence joins TRBV19 and TRBJ1-2; possibly TRBD1 for D (5 bases). CDR3 sequence: CACGRALRDLNYGYTF. For the CDR3, the DNA is TGTGCCTGCGGAAGGGCCCTCCGGGACCTTAACTATGGCTACACCTTC.